What follows describes a single TCR beta chain. Its target antigen remains unknown. Base quality data are lacking; no much larger clone is found one base away. In light of the paper, this sample's time point label describes: about 28 days (+/-7) after the second vaccine dose. Because spike-specific TCR depth and breadth did not differ between the two schedules, AZD1222 recipients who got a second dose at roughly 4 weeks were pooled with those who got a second dose at roughly 12 weeks. Vaccinee samples came from UK trials COV001 and COV002, including a single-blind randomized controlled phase 2/3 trial of AZD1222 (ChAdOx1 nCoV-19) in healthy adults. For TCRbeta chain sequencing, PBMC samples from trial participants were taken at day 0 and at day 28 after the second dose. The record originates from a study of T cell responses to AZD1222 COVID-19 vaccine (dated by TCRdb to about 2021). Regarding the study in general: A total of 233 trial participants underwent TCR sequencing, of whom about 200 had received two doses of AZD1222 and approximately 25 had received two doses of the MenACWY control vaccine. Trial participants were enrolled into age subgroups of 18-55, 56-69 and 70-plus years, which contained about 150, 28 and 57 TCR-sequenced participants, respectively. Overall study outcomes, separate from this receptor: Because no day 14 peak-response samples were available, the repertoires could be characterized only after the peak T cell response. CD4 TCRs associated with the vaccine covered the entire spike protein, and the dominant responses were in regions 160-218 and 743-854. The 56-69-year group was small, and its depth increase did not reach significance, likely because of low power. Reportedly, almost half of the unique spike-specific TCRs recognized epitopes lying outside the regions that are mutated in the B.1.351 and B.1.1.7 variants. Conclusions about previously exposed vaccinees were limited because only five to seven AZD1222 recipients were SARS-CoV-2 seropositive at baseline. Spike-specific TCR breadth and depth rose significantly after two AZD1222 doses compared with day 0 and with MenACWY recipients. Participants were mostly white British, with more females than males. The authors suggested clonal diversity may have been underestimated.

V is shortened by 6 bases, J by 1 base, and the region joining them spans 9 bases. Per the germline V gene (reference sequence), LNHNV is the CDR1 and YYDKDF is the CDR2. Counted from cysteine to phenylalanine, this CDR3 has 13 amino acids. Of all the DNA, just the CDR3 is kept, 39 bases in frame from base 1. The CDR3 regions of human TCRbeta chains were analyzed by immunosequencing. As for the original processing: Repertoire TCRs were checked for matches against a reference library of SARS-CoV-2-specific TCRs that had been generated using the MIRA antigen-specificity platform. Breadth was defined as the fraction of unique TCRs that were SARS-CoV-2-associated, and depth was defined as the fraction of total T cells that were SARS-CoV-2-associated. Using the MIRA data, each spike-specific TCR was mapped to the spike region that the TCR reacts to and placed in a CD4 or CD8 class. Log10-transformed breadth and depth values were compared by one-way ANOVA with Sidak's multiple comparisons tests. Held by TCRdb, this immuneACCESS table contains in-frame sequences only and omits some clones. Under half of the omission traces to an unresolved V gene where checked; the cause of the rest is unknown. V, J and clone size derive from that table, while D and trimming were established from the DNA sequence. The sample includes approximately 140,000 clones, with about 92% observed a single time. The leading ten clones occupy approximately 3.6% of the sample.

The sample was peripheral blood, taken 28 days after the second AZD1222 dose. The origin of this receptor is an adult who received the AZD1222 COVID-19 vaccine. The V and J genes are TRBV15 and TRBJ1-1; no D gene is confidently identified. The CDR3 protein is CATSVQENTEAFF. In nucleotides, the sequence is TGTGCCACCAGTGTACAAGAGAACACTGAAGCTTTCTTT.